Listed below are T cell receptor beta chains from one sample, sequenced in a study of CD8 T cells in Susac syndrome. TCRdb re-called the immunoSEQ multiplex PCR reads with MiXCR, one entry per CDR3 protein. This table has 330,000 or so distinct CDR3 sequences, 65% to 90% appearing once. Sequences were obtained from CD8+ T cells from PBMCs. The source is a human donor with multiple sclerosis. CDR3s include the opening cysteine and the closing phenylalanine or tryptophan. Fields, in order: V gene, clone size, D gene, J gene, CDR3 protein, CDR3 DNA. A D gene is named only where the DNA matches it firmly. Expanded clones are given a class, and other clones once, few, many or no size at all.

TRBV4-1,few,.,TRBJ2-7,CASSQASTLSDEQYF,TGCGCCAGCAGCCAAGCGAGCACGTTGTCCGACGAGCAGTACTTC
TRBV13,.,.,TRBJ1-1,CASSFRQPNTEAFF,TGTGCCAGCAGCTTTCGGCAGCCGAACACTGAAGCTTTCTTT
TRBV3-1,.,TRBD2,TRBJ2-7,CASSHSTSGPYEQYF,TGTGCCAGCAGCCACTCGACTAGCGGACCGTACGAGCAGTACTTC
TRBV7-9,.,.,TRBJ2-1,CASSLIIGRNNEQFF,TGTGCCAGCAGCTTAATAATCGGACGGAATAATGAGCAGTTCTTC
TRBV11-2,few,.,TRBJ2-7,CASSLVVPGWGEQYF,TGTGCCAGCAGCTTAGTAGTCCCAGGTTGGGGCGAGCAGTACTTC
TRBV27,.,.,TRBJ2-7,CASSQHAREIFDEQYF,TGTGCCAGCAGTCAGCATGCCAGGGAAATCTTTGACGAGCAGTACTTC
TRBV5-1,.,.,TRBJ1-2,CASSLGLDSNYGYTF,TGCGCCAGCAGCTTGGGGCTCGACAGCAACTATGGCTACACCTTC
TRBV27,few,.,TRBJ2-7,CASSSDGTGSGYEQYF,TGTGCCAGCAGTTCAGATGGCACAGGGTCGGGCTACGAGCAGTACTTC
TRBV5-6,.,.,TRBJ2-7,CASSLSGSMHEQYF,TGTGCCAGCAGCTTGTCAGGCAGCATGCACGAGCAGTACTTC
TRBV6-2/TRBV6-3,.,.,TRBJ2-1,CASSYSNLRGYEQFF,TGTGCCAGCAGTTACTCGAATCTCCGGGGTTATGAGCAGTTCTTC
TRBV27,.,.,TRBJ2-7,CASTWGAAGEQYF,TGTGCCAGCACTTGGGGAGCGGCTGGGGAGCAGTACTTC
TRBV20-1,.,.,TRBJ1-5,CSAKLVTDNQPQHF,TGCAGTGCTAAGCTGGTGACAGACAATCAGCCCCAGCATTTT
TRBV20-1,.,.,TRBJ2-1,CSAWGTFYNEQFF,TGCAGTGCGTGGGGGACTTTCTACAATGAGCAGTTCTTC
TRBV2,.,TRBD2,TRBJ2-3,CASRGGDRYTQYF,TGTGCCAGCCGCGGGGGGGATAGGTATACGCAGTATTTT
TRBV28,.,TRBD2,TRBJ2-7,CASSPGPSGSPYEQYF,TGTGCCAGCAGTCCTGGTCCTAGCGGGAGCCCCTACGAGCAGTACTTC
TRBV27,.,TRBD2,TRBJ2-1,CASSGLAGEQFF,TGTGCCAGCAGCGGCCTAGCGGGAGAGCAGTTCTTC
TRBV27,.,TRBD2,TRBJ2-7,CASSWTSGSFEQYF,TGTGCCAGCAGTTGGACTAGCGGGAGTTTTGAGCAGTACTTC
TRBV15,.,TRBD2,TRBJ2-3,CATSRDSASGRADTQYF,TGTGCCACCAGCAGAGATTCGGCTAGCGGGAGGGCAGATACGCAGTATTTT
TRBV7-9,.,TRBD1,TRBJ1-2,CASTPTGGALGGYTF,TGTGCCAGCACCCCGACAGGGGGCGCCCTGGGTGGCTACACCTTC
TRBV10-3,.,.,TRBJ2-2,CAIREGEGGELFF,TGTGCCATCAGGGAGGGGGAAGGCGGGGAGCTGTTTTTT